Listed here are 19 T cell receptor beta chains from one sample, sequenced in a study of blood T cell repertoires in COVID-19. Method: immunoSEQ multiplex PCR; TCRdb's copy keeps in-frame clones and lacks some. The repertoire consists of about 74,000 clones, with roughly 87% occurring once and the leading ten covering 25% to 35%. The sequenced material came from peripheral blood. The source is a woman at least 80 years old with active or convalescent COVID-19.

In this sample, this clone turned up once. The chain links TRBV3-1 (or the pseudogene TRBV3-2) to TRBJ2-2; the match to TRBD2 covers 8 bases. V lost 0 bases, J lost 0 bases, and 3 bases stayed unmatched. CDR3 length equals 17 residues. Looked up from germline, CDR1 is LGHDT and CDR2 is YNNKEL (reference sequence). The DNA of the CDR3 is TGTGCCAGCAGCCAAGAGGGCGGGGGGACGAACACCGGGGAGCTGTTTTTT. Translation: CASSQEGGGTNTGELFF.

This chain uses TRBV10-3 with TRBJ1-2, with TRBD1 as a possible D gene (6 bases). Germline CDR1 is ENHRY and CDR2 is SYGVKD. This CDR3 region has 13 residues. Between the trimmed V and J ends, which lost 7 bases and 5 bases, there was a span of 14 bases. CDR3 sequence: CAIKTGSLYGYTF. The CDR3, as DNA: TGTGCCATCAAGACAGGTAGCCTGTATGGCTACACCTTC.

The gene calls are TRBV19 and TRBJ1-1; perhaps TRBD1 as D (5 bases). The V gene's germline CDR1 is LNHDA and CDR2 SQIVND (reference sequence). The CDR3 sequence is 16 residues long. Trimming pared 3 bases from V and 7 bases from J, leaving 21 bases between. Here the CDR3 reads CASSILKTATEFEAFF. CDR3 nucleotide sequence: TGTGCCAGTAGTATTCTAAAGACAGCGACCGAATTTGAAGCTTTCTTT.

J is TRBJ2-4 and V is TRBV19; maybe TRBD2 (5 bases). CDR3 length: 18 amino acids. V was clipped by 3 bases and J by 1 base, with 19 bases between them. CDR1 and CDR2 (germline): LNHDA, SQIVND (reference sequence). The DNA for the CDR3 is TGTGCCAGTAGTATTACCCCGGAAGGGAGCAGGGCCAAAAACATTCAGTACTTC. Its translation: CASSITPEGSRAKNIQYF.

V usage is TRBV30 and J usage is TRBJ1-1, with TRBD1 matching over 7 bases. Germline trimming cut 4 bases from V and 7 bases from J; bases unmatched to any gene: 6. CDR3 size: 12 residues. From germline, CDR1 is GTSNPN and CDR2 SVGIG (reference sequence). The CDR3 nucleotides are TGTGCCTGGAATCCGACAGGGAATGAAGCTTTCTTT. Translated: CAWNPTGNEAFF.

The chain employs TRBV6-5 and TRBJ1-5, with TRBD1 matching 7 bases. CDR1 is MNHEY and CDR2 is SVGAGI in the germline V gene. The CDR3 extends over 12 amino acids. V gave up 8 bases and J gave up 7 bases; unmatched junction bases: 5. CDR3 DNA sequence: TGTGCCAGCCAGACAGGGACCCAGCCCCAGCATTTT. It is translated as CASQTGTQPQHF.

CDR3 sequence reads: CASRMRLQGAEAFF. In nucleotides, the CDR3 is TGTGCCAGCAGGATGAGACTACAGGGAGCTGAAGCTTTCTTT. The rearrangement uses TRBV6-5 and TRBJ1-1; a possible D gene is TRBD1 (6 bases). The CDR3 extends over 14 amino acids. Trimming shortened V by 6 bases and J by 6 bases, and 17 bases separated the two germline ends. Germline V gene data show CDR1 as MNHEY and CDR2 as SVGAGI.

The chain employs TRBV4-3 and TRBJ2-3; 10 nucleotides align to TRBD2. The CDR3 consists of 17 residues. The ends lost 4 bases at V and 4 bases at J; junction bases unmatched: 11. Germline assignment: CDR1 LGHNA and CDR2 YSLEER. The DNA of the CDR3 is TGCGCCAGCAGCCCCCAGCCTAGCGGGGGCCTTGCAGATACGCAGTATTTT. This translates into CASSPQPSGGLADTQYF.

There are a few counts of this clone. CDR3 DNA sequence: TGTGCCAGCAGGAGACAGGGTAACACTGAAGCTTTCTTT. Amino acids: CASRRQGNTEAFF. The rearrangement links TRBV9 to TRBJ1-1; TRBD1 agrees at 7 bases. V lost 5 bases, J lost 2 bases, and 3 bases stayed unmatched. CDR1 SGDLS and CDR2 YYNGEE come from the germline V gene. This CDR3 is 13 amino acids long.

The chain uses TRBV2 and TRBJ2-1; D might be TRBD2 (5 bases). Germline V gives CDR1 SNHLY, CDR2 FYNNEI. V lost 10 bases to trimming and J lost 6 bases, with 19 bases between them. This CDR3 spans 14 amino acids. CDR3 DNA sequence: TGTGCCATCGAAGGCAGCGTCCGGGGCAATGAGCAGTTCTTC. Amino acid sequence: CAIEGSVRGNEQFF.

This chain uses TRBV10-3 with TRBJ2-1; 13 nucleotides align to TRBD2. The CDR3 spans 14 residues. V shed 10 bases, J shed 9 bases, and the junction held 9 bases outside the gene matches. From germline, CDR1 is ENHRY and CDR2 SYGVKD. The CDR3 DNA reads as TGTGCCACCATGACTAGCGGGGGGTGGCCTGAGCAGTTCTTC. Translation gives CATMTSGGWPEQFF.

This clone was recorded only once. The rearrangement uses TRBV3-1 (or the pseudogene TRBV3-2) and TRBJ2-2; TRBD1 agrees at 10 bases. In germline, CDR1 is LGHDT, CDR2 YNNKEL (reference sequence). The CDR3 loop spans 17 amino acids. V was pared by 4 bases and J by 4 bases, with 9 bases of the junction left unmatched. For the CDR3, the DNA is TGTGCCAGCAGCCCTCCTTCCTGGACAGGGGGCACCGGGGAGCTGTTTTTT. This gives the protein CASSPPSWTGGTGELFF.

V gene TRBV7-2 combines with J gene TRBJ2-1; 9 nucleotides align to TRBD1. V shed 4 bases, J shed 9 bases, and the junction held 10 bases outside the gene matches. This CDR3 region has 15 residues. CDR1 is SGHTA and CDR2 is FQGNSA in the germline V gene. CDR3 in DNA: TGTGCCAGCAGCTCGCAGACAGGGGGGTTTGGTGAGCAGTTCTTC. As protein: CASSSQTGGFGEQFF.

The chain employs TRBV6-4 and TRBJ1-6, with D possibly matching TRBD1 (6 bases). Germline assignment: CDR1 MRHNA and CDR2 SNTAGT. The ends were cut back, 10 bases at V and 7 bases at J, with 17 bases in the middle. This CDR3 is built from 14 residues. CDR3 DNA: TGTGCCACCAAGGGGGACACACCGAATTCACCCCTCCACTTT. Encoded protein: CATKGDTPNSPLHF.

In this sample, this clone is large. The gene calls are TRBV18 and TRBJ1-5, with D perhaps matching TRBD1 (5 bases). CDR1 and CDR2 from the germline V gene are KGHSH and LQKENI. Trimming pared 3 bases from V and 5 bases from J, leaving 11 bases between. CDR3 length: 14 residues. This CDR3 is CASSPGGKDQPQHF. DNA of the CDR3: TGTGCCAGCTCACCCGGGGGTAAGGATCAGCCCCAGCATTTT.

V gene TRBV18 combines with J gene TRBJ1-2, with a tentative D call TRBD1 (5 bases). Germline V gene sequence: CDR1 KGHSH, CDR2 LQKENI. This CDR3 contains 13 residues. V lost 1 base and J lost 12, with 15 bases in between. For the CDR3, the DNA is TGTGCCAGCTCACCACGAGGACCAGGGAGGAACACCTTC. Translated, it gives CASSPRGPGRNTF.

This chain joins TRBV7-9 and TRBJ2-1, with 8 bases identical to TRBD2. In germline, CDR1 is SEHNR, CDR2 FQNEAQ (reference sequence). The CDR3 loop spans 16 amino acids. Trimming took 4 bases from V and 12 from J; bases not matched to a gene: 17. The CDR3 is CASSSGLEPAQSRQFF. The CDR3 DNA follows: TGTGCCAGCAGCTCGGGACTAGAGCCCGCTCAGAGTCGGCAGTTCTTC.

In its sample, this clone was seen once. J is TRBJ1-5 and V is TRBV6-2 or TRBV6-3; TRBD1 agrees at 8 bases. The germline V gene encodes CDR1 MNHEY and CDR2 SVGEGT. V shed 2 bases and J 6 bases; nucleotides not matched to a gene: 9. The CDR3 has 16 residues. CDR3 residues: CASSYGLQGASQPQHF. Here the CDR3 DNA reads TGTGCCAGCAGTTACGGATTGCAGGGGGCCTCTCAGCCCCAGCATTTT.

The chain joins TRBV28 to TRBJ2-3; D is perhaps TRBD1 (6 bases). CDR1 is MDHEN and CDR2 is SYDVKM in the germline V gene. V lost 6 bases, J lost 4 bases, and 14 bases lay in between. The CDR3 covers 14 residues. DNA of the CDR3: TGTGCCAGCAGGGGGGCCGTTAGCTCAGATACGCAGTATTTT. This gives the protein CASRGAVSSDTQYF. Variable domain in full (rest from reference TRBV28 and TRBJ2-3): DVKVTQSSRYLVKRTGEKVFLECVQDMDHENMFWYRQDPGLGLRLIYFSYDVKMKEKGDIPEGYSVSREKKERFSLILESASTNQTSMYLCASRGAVSSDTQYFGPGTRLTVL.